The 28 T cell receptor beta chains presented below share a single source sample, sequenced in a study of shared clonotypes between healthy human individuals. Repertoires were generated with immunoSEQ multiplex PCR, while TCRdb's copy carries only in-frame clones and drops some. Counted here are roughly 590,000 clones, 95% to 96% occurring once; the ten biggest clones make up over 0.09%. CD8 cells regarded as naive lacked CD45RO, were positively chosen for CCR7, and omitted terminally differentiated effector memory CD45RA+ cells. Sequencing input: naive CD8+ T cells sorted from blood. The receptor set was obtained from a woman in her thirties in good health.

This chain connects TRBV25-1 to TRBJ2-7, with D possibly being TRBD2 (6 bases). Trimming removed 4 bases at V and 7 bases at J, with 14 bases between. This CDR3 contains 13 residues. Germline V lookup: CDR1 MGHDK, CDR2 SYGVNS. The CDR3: CASSGREVGEQYF. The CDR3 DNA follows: TGTGCCAGCAGTGGCAGGGAGGTCGGGGAGCAGTACTTC.

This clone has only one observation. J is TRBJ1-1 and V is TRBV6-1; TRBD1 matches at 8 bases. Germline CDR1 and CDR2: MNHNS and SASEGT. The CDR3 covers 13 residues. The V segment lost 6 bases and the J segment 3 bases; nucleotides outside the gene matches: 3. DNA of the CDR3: TGTGCCAGCAGCGACAGGGGTCACACTGAAGCTTTCTTT. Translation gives CASSDRGHTEAFF.

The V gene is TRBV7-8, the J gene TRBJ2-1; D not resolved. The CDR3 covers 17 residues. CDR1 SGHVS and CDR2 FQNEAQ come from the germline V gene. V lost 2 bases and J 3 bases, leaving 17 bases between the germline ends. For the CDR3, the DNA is TGTGCCAGCAGCTTAAGAAGCGACGATCTAAACTACAATGAGCAGTTCTTC. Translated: CASSLRSDDLNYNEQFF.

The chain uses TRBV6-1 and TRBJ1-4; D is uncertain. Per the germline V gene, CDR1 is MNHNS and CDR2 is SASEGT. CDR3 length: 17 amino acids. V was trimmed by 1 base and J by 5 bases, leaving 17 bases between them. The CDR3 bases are TGTGCCAGCAGTGAAGATCCGGCTCAGCTTGGAAATGAAAAACTGTTTTTT. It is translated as CASSEDPAQLGNEKLFF.

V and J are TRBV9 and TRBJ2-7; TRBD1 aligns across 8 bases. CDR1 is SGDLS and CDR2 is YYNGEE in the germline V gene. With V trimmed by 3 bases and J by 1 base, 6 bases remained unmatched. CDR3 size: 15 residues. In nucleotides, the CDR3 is TGTGCCAGCAGCGCCCGGGACAGGCCTTCCTACGAGCAGTACTTC. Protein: CASSARDRPSYEQYF.

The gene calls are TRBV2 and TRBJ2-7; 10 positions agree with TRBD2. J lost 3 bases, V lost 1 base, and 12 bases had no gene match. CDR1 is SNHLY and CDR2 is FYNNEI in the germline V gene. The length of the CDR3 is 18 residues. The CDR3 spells CASSEGDYGLAAFYEQYF. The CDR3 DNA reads TGTGCCAGCAGTGAAGGGGATTACGGACTAGCGGCCTTCTACGAGCAGTACTTC.

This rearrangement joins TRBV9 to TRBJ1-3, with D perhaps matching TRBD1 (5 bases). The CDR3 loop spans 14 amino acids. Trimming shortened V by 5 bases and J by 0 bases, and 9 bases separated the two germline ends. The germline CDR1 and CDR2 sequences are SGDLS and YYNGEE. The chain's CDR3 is CASRGPLSGNTIYF. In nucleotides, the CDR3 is TGTGCCAGCAGGGGACCGCTCTCTGGAAACACCATATATTTT.

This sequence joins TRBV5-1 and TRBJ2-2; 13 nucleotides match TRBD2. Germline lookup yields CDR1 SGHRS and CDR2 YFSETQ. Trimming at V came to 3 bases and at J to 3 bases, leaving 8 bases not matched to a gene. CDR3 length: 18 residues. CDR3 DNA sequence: TGCGCCAGCAGCTATGGACTAGCGGGAGATGGACACACCGGGGAGCTGTTTTTT. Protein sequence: CASSYGLAGDGHTGELFF.

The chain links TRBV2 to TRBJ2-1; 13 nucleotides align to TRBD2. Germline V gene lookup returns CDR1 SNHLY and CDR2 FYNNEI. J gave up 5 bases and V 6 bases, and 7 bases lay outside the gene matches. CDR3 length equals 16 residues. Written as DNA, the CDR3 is TGTGCCAGCAGCCCCGGGACTAGCGGGATCAACAATGAGCAGTTCTTC. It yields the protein CASSPGTSGINNEQFF.

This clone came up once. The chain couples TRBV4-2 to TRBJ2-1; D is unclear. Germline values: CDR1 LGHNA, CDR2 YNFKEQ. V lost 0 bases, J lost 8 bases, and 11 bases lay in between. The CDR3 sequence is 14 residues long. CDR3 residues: CASSQEIAVDEQFF. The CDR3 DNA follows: TGTGCCAGCAGCCAAGAGATAGCTGTCGATGAGCAGTTCTTC.

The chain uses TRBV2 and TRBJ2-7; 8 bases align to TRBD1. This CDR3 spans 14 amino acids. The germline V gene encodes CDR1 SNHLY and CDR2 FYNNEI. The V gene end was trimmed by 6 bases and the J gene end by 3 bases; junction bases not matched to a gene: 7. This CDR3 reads CASSQVDRDYEQYF. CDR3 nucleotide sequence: TGTGCCAGCAGCCAGGTGGACAGGGACTACGAGCAGTACTTC.

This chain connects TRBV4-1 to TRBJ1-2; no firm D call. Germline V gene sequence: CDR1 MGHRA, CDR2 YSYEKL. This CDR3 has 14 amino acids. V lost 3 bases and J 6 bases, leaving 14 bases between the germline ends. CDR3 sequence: CASSHTLARDGYTF. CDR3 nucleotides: TGCGCCAGCAGCCATACCTTAGCGCGGGATGGCTACACCTTC.

The chain's CDR3 is CSVEDQIKASGDNEQFF. CDR3 nucleotide sequence: TGCAGCGTTGAAGATCAGATTAAGGCTAGCGGAGACAATGAGCAGTTCTTC. The V call is TRBV29-1, the J call TRBJ2-1, with 7 bases identical to TRBD2. Trimming at V came to 0 bases and at J to 5 bases, leaving 13 bases not matched to a gene. Germline CDR1 reads SQVTM; CDR2 reads ANQGSEA. There are 17 residues in the CDR3.

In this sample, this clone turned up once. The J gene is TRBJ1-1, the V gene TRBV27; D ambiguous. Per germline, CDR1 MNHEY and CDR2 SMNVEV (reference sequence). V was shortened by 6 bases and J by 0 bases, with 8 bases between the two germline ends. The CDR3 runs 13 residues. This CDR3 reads CASSLVVNTEAFF. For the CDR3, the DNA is TGTGCCAGCAGCCTAGTCGTGAACACTGAAGCTTTCTTT.

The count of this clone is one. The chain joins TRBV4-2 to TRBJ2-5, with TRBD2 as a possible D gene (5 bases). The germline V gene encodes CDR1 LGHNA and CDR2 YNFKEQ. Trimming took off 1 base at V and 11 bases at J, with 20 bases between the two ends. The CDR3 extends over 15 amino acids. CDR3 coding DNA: TGTGCCAGCAGCCAAGCGGTTAGCGAGAGGGCTGAGCAGTACTTC. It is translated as CASSQAVSERAEQYF.

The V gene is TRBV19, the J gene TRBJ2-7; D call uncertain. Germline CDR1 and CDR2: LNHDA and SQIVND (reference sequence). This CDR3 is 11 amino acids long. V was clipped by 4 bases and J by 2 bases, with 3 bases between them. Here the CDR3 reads CASSSPYEQYF. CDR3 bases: TGTGCCAGTAGTAGCCCCTACGAGCAGTACTTC. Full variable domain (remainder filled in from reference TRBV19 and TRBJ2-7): DGGITQSPKYLFRKEGQNVTLSCEQNLNHDAMYWYRQDPGQGLRLIYYSQIVNDFQKGDIAEGYSVSREKKESFPLTVTSAQKNPTAFYLCASSSPYEQYFGPGTRLTVT.

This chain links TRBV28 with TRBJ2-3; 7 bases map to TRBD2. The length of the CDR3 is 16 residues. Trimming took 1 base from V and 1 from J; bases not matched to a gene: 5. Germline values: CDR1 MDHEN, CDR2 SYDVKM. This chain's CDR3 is CASSLFAGAGTDTQYF. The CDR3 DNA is TGTGCCAGCAGTTTATTTGCGGGAGCTGGCACAGATACGCAGTATTTT.

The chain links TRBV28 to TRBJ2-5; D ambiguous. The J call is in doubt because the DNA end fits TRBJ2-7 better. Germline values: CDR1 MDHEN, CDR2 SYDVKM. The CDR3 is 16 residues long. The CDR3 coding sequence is TGTGCCAGCATAAATGTTCAGACTGGCTTCCCCTACGAGCAGTACTTC. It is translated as CASINVQTGFPYEQYF.

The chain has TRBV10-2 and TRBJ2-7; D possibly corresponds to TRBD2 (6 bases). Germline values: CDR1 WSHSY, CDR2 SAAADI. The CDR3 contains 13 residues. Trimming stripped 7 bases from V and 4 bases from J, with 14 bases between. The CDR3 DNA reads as TGCGCCAGCACCACTAGCCCGCTATACGAGCAGTACTTC. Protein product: CASTTSPLYEQYF.

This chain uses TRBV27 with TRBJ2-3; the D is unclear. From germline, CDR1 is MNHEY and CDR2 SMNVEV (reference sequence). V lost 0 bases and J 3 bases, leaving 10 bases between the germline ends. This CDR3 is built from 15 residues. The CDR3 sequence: CASSLSNWATDTQYF. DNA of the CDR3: TGTGCCAGCAGTTTATCGAATTGGGCGACAGATACGCAGTATTTT.

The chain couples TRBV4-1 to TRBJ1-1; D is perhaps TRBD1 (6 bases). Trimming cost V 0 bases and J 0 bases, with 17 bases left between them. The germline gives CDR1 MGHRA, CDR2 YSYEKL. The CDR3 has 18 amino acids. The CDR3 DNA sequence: TGCGCCAGCAGCCAAGAAGGAAGGTTTGGACAGATGAACACTGAAGCTTTCTTT. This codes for CASSQEGRFGQMNTEAFF.

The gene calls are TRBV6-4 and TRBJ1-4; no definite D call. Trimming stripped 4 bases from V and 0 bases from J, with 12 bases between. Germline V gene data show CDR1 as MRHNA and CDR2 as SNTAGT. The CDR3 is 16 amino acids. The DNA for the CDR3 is TGTGCCAGCAGTGGGGTGGACCGAGCAACTAATGAAAAACTGTTTTTT. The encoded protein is CASSGVDRATNEKLFF.

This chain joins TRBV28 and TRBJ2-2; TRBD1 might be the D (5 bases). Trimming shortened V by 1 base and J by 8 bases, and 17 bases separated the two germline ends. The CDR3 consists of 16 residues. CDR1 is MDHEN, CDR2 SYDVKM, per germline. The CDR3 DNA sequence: TGTGCCAGCAGTTTATTCGGATCCAGGGATGAAGGGGAGCTGTTTTTT. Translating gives CASSLFGSRDEGELFF.

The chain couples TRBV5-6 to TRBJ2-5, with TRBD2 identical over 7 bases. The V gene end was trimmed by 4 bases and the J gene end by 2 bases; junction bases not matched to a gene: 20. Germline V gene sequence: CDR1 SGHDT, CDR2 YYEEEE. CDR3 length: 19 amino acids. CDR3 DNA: TGTGCCAGCAGCGGCACGGGCGGGAGTGGAGGATGGGGTCAAGAGACCCAGTACTTC. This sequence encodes CASSGTGGSGGWGQETQYF.

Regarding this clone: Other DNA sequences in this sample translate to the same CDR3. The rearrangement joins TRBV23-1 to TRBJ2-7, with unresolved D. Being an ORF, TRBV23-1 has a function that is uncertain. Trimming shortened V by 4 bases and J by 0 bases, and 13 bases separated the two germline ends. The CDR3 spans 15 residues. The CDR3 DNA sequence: TGCGCCAGCAGTCCGGGTCCAGGCCGCTCCTACGAGCAGTACTTC. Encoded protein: CASSPGPGRSYEQYF.

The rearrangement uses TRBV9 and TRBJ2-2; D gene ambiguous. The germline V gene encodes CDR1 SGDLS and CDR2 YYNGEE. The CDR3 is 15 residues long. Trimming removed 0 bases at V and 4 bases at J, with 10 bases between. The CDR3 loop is CASSVEIAPTGELFF. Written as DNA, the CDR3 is TGTGCCAGCAGCGTAGAGATAGCCCCCACCGGGGAGCTGTTTTTT.

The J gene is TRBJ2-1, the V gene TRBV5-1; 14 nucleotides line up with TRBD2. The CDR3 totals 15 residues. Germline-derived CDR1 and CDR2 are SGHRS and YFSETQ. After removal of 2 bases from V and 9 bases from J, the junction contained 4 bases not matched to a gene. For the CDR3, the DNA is TGCGCCAGCAGCTTTGGGACTAGCGGGAGAGGTGAGCAGTTCTTC. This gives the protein CASSFGTSGRGEQFF.

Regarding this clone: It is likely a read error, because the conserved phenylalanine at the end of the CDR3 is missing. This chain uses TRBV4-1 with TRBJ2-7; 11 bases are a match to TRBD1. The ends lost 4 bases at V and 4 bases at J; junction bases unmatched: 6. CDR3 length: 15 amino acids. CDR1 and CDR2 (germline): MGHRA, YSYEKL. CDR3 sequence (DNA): TGCGCCAGCAGCCTCTCCGGGACAGGGGGTTACGAGCAGTACCTC. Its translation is CASSLSGTGGYEQYL.